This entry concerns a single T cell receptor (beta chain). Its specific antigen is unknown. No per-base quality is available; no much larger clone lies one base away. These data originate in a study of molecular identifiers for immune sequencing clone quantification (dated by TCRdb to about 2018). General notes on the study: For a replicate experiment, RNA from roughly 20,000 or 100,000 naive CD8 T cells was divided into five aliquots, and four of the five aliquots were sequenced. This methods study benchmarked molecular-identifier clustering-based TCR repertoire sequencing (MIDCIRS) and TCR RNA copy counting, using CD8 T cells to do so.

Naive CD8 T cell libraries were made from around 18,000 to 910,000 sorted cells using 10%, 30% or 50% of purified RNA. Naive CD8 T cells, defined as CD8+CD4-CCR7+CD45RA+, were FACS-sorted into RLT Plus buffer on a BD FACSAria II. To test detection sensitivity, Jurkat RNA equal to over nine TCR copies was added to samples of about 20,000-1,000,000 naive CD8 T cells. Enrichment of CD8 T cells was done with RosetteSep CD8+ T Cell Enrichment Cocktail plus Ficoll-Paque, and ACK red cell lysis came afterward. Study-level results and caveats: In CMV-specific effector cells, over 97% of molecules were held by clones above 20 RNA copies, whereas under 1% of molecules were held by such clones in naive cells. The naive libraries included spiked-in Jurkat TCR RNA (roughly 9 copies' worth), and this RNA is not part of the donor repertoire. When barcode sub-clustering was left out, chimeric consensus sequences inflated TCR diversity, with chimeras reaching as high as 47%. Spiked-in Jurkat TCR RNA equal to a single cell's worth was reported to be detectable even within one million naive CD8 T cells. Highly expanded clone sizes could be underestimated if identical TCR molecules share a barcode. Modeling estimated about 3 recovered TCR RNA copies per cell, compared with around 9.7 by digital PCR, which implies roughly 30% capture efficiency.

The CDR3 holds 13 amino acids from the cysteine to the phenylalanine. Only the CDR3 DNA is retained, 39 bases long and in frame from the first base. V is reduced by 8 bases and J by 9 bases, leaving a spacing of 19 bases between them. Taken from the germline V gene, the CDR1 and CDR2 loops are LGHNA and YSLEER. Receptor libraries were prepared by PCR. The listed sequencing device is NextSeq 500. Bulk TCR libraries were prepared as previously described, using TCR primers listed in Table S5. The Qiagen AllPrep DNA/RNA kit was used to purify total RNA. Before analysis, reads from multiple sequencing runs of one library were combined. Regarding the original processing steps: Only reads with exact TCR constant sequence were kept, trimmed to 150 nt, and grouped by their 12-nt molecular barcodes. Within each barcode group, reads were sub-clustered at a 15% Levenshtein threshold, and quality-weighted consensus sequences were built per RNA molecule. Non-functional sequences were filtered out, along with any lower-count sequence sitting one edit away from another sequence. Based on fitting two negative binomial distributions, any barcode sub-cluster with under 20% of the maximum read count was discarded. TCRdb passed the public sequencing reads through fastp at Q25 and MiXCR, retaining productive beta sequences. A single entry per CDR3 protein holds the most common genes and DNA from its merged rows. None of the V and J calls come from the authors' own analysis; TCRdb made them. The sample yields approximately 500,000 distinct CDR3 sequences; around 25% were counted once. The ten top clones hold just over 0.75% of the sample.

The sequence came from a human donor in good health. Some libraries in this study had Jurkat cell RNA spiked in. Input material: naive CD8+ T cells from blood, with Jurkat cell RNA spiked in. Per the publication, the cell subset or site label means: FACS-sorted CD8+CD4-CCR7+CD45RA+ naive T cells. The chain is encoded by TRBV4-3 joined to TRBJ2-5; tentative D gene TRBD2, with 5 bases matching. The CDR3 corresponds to CASSDGPGEPQYF. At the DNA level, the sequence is TGCGCCAGCTCCGACGGCCCCGGGGAGCCCCAGTACTTC.